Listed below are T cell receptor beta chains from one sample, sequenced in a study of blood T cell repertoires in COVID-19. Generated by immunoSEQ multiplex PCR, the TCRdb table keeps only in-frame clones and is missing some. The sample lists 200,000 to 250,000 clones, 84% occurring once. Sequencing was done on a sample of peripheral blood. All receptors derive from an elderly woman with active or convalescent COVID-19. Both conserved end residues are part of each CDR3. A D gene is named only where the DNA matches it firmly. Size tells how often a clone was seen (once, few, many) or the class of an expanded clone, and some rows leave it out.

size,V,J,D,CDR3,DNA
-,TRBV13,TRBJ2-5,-,CASSLGVRGGETQYF,TGTGCCAGCAGCTTAGGCGTCAGGGGTGGAGAGACCCAGTACTTC
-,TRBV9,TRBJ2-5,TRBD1,CASSSQGVQETQYF,TGTGCCAGCAGCTCCCAGGGGGTCCAAGAGACCCAGTACTTC
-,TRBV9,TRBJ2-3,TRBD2,CASSAAGTDTDTQYF,TGTGCCAGCAGCGCAGCGGGAACTGACACAGATACGCAGTATTTT
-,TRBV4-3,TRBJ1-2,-,CASSHQRLDLRGYTF,TGCGCCAGCAGCCATCAAAGACTCGACCTAAGGGGCTACACCTTC
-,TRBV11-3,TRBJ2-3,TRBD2,CASTRGTSGGTSTDTQYF,TGTGCCAGCACCCGAGGGACTAGCGGGGGGACTAGCACAGATACGCAGTATTTT
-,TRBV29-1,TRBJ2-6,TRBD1,CSAGQGRSGANVLTF,TGCAGCGCAGGACAGGGGAGGTCTGGGGCCAACGTCCTGACTTTC
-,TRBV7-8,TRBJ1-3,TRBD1,CASSFRNRGSGNTIYF,TGTGCCAGCAGCTTCCGCAACAGGGGATCTGGAAACACCATATATTTT
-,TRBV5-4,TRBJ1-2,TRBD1,CASSFDRGGIGGYTF,TGTGCCAGCAGCTTCGACAGGGGGGGGATAGGTGGCTACACCTTC
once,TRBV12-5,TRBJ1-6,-,CASAFYSLVPNPYNSPLHF,TGTGCTAGTGCGTTCTATTCTCTGGTCCCAAATCCATATAATTCACCCCTCCACTTT
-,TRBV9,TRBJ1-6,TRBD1,CASSEGDRVSPLHF,TGTGCCAGCAGCGAAGGGGACAGGGTCTCCCCCCTCCACTTT
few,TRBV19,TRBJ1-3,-,CASSHQGSGNTIYF,TGTGCCAGTAGCCACCAGGGTTCTGGAAACACCATATATTTT
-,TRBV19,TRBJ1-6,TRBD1,CASTPTGACSPLHF,TGTGCCAGTACCCCGACAGGGGCTTGTTCACCCCTCCACTTT
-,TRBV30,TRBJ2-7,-,CAWRYPRERSSYEQYF,TGTGCCTGGAGGTACCCAAGGGAGCGGTCCTCCTACGAGCAGTACTTC
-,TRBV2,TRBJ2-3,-,CASTKTAGVGPDTQYF,TGTGCCAGCACCAAGACCGCAGGGGTTGGCCCAGATACGCAGTATTTT
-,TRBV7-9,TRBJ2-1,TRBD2,CASSLIAGGLHEQFF,TGTGCCAGCAGCCTAATAGCGGGAGGTCTCCATGAGCAGTTCTTC
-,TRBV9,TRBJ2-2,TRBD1,CASSVAAGGLPGELFF,TGTGCCAGCAGCGTAGCTGCAGGGGGTCTCCCCGGGGAGCTGTTTTTT
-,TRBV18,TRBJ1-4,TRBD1,CASSPGTENEKLFF,TGTGCCAGCTCACCAGGGACAGAAAATGAAAAACTGTTTTTT
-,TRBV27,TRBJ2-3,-,CASSLGGASGLPDTQYF,TGTGCCAGCAGTTTAGGGGGGGCTAGCGGTCTCCCAGATACGCAGTATTTT
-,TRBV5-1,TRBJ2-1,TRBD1,CASSLGDRTNEQFF,TGCGCCAGCAGCTTGGGGGACAGGACCAATGAGCAGTTCTTC
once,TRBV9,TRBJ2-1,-,CASSVMSATEQFF,TGTGCCAGCAGCGTAATGTCGGCGACAGAGCAGTTCTTC
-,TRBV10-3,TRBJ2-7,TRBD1,CAISDTGDLDEQYF,TGTGCCATCAGTGACACAGGGGATTTAGACGAGCAGTACTTC
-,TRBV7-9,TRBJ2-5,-,CASSNRPQETQYF,TGTGCCAGCAGCAACAGGCCGCAAGAGACCCAGTACTTC
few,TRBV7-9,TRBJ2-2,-,CASSLARRTAGELFF,TGTGCCAGCAGCTTAGCGCGCCGGACTGCCGGGGAGCTGTTTTTT
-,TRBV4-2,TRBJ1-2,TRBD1,CASSLSGDRGVYGYTF,TGTGCCAGCAGCCTCTCGGGGGACAGGGGGGTCTATGGCTACACCTTC
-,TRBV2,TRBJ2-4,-,CASSQQGALAKNIQYF,TGTGCCAGCAGCCAACAGGGAGCCCTAGCCAAAAACATTCAGTACTTC
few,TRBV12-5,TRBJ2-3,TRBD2,CASGKELAGADTQYF,TGTGCTAGTGGAAAAGAACTAGCGGGAGCAGATACGCAGTATTTT
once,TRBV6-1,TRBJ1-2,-,CASSDFRGADYGYTF,TGTGCCAGCAGTGATTTCAGGGGCGCCGACTATGGCTACACCTTC
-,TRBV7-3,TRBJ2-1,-,CASSLGPTTPPYNEQFF,TGTGCCAGCAGCTTAGGGCCGACTACCCCCCCCTACAATGAGCAGTTCTTC
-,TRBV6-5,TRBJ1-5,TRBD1,CASSLQGLYSNQPQHF,TGTGCCAGCAGTTTACAGGGGCTGTATAGCAATCAGCCCCAGCATTTT
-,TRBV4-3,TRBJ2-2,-,CASRATENTGELFF,TGCGCCAGCAGGGCGACAGAGAACACCGGGGAGCTGTTTTTT
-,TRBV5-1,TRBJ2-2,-,CASSSGNRDTGELFF,TGCGCCAGCAGCTCAGGGAACAGGGACACCGGGGAGCTGTTTTTT